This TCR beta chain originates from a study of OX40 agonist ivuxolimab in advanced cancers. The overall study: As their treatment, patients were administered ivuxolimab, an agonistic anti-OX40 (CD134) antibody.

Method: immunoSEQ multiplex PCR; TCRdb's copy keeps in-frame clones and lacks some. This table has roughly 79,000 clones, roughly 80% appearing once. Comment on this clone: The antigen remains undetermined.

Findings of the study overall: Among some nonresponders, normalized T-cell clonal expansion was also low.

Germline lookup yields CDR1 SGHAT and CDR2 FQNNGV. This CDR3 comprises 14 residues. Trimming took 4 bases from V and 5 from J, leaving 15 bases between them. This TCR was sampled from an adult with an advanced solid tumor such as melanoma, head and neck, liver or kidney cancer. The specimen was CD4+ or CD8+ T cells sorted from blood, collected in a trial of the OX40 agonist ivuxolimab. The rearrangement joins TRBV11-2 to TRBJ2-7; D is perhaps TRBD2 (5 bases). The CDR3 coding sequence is TGTGCCAGCAGCTCCACTCGGGGATCCGACGAGCAGTACTTC. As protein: CASSSTRGSDEQYF. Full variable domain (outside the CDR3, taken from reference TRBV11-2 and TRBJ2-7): EAGVAQSPRYKIIEKRQSVAFWCNPISGHATLYWYQQILGQGPKLLIQFQNNGVVDDSQLPKDRFSAERLKGVDSTLKIQPAKLEDSAVYLCASSSTRGSDEQYFGPGTRLTVT.